This TCR beta chain was identified during a study of cytomegalovirus exposure and HLA in healthy donors. V was pared by 2 bases and J by 0 bases, with 6 bases of the junction left unmatched. The CDR3 extends over 17 amino acids. From germline, CDR1 is SGHVS and CDR2 FQNEAQ. Use of 60 Vbeta and 13 Jbeta primers characterized the PCR. TCRdb keeps only in-frame clones here, not all; method: immunoSEQ multiplex PCR. The sample comprises 100,000 to 150,000 clones, around 75% of which are singletons, and 4.8% rests with the top ten. This TCR was sampled from a man in his 60s in good health and CMV-seropositive. The sequencing sample was made of PBMCs. The chain is built from TRBV7-8 and TRBJ1-1, with TRBD1 matching over 10 bases. The CDR3 spells CASSLLTGGSLNTEAFF. The CDR3 region has the DNA TGTGCCAGCAGCTTACTGACAGGGGGCAGCCTGAACACTGAAGCTTTCTTT.